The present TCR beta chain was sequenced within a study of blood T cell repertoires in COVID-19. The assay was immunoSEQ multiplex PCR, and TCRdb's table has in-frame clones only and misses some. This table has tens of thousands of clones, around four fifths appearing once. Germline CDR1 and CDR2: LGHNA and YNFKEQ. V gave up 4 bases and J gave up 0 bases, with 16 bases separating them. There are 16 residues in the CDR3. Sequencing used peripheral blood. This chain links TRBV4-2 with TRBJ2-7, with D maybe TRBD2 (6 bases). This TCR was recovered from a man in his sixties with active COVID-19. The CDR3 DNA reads TGTGCCAGCAGCCGAATGGGACTCCAAGGCTCCTACGAGCAGTACTTC. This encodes CASSRMGLQGSYEQYF.